The 20 T cell receptor beta chains reported below all come from one sample, sequenced in a study of blood T cell repertoires in COVID-19. Sequencing was performed with immunoSEQ multiplex PCR; in TCRdb, only in-frame clones are kept and a portion is missing. The data contain around 150,000 clones, around 92% of them singletons. Sequenced: peripheral blood. These TCRs come from a man aged 25 to 40 with COVID-19, enrolled during active disease.

The V and J genes are TRBV6-1 and TRBJ2-1; 9 bases are a match to TRBD1. CDR1 is MNHNS, CDR2 SASEGT, per germline. The CDR3 runs 15 residues. Trimming removed 1 base from V and 9 bases from J; junction bases left unmatched: 7. CDR3 bases: TGTGCCAGCAGTGAAGTCCCCGGGACAGGGACTGAGCAGTTCTTC. Translation: CASSEVPGTGTEQFF.

The chain has TRBV18 and TRBJ2-1; D call uncertain. In germline, CDR1 is KGHSH, CDR2 LQKENI. Trimming removed 0 bases at V and 2 bases at J, with 11 bases between. The CDR3 is 16 amino acids. The CDR3 DNA reads TGTGCCAGCTCACCACCAGGCGGTTCGGCCTACAATGAGCAGTTCTTC. It is translated as CASSPPGGSAYNEQFF.

The chain combines TRBV15 with TRBJ2-3; 10 bases are shared with TRBD2. The CDR3 sequence is 20 residues long. V gave up 2 bases and J gave up 2 bases; unmatched junction bases: 16. The germline V gene has CDR1 LNHNV and CDR2 YYDKDF (reference sequence). The CDR3 DNA sequence: TGTGCCACCAGCAGAAAATACAAAACGACCGGGACTAGCGACACAGATACGCAGTATTTT. This sequence encodes CATSRKYKTTGTSDTDTQYF.

The chain is built from TRBV5-1 and TRBJ2-7; TRBD2 aligns across 9 bases. Germline CDR1 SGHRS, CDR2 YFSETQ. The CDR3 totals 15 residues. The V and J ends lost 0 bases and 4 bases, in that order; junction bases with no gene match: 5. CDR3 in amino acids: CASSLASSGTYEQYF. In DNA form, the CDR3 reads TGCGCCAGCAGCTTGGCGTCTAGCGGGACTTACGAGCAGTACTTC.

The chain is built from TRBV2 and TRBJ1-2, with D hard to call. The V gene lost 4 bases and the J gene lost 3 bases, with 12 bases spanning the gap. CDR1 is SNHLY and CDR2 is FYNNEI in the germline V gene. The length of the CDR3 is 14 residues. The CDR3 reads CASSASRTDYGYTF. CDR3 in DNA: TGTGCCAGCAGTGCAAGCAGGACTGACTATGGCTACACCTTC.

This clone was observed a single time. This sequence joins TRBV7-3 and TRBJ2-1; 9 positions agree with TRBD2. The CDR3 has 15 residues. The germline V gene encodes CDR1 SGHTA and CDR2 FQGTGA. V dropped 10 bases and J dropped 8; count of bases not matched to a gene: 15. CDR3 residues: CATASGRGGQDEQFF. DNA for the CDR3: TGTGCCACCGCATCTGGGCGGGGGGGCCAGGATGAGCAGTTCTTC.

The rearrangement links TRBV28 to TRBJ1-5, with TRBD1 as a possible D gene (5 bases). This CDR3 contains 16 residues. Trimming left V 8 bases short and J 3 bases short, with 20 bases between. Germline CDR1 and CDR2: MDHEN and SYDVKM. The chain's CDR3 is CASLTLGTPVNQPQHF. DNA of the CDR3: TGTGCCAGCCTAACCCTGGGGACTCCTGTCAATCAGCCCCAGCATTTT.

The V gene is TRBV10-3, the J gene TRBJ1-2; a possible D gene is TRBD1 (5 bases). In germline, CDR1 is ENHRY, CDR2 SYGVKD. V lost 0 bases and J lost 6, with 14 bases in between. This CDR3 spans 15 amino acids. The DNA for the CDR3 is TGTGCCATCAGTGAGTCGACTCGGGGGGTGAATGGCTACACCTTC. Translation gives CAISESTRGVNGYTF.

The chain recombines TRBV18 with TRBJ2-7; the match to TRBD2 covers 12 bases. Germline assignment: CDR1 KGHSH and CDR2 LQKENI. The trim removed 8 bases at V and 3 bases at J, leaving 5 bases unmatched. The CDR3 covers 14 residues. The CDR3 sequence is CASRGTSGFYEQYF. CDR3 nucleotides: TGTGCCAGCCGCGGGACTAGCGGGTTCTACGAGCAGTACTTC.

The chain combines TRBV24-1 with TRBJ1-5; 7 nucleotides match TRBD1. V lost 1 base and J lost 5; bases outside the gene matches: 4. The CDR3 runs to 15 residues. Germline V CDR1 and CDR2: KGHDR, SFDVKD. The CDR3 protein is CATSDFGQGDQPQHF. Here the CDR3 DNA reads TGTGCCACCAGTGATTTTGGGCAGGGGGATCAGCCCCAGCATTTT.

The chain employs TRBV19 and TRBJ1-2; no clear D. The CDR3 has 12 amino acids. Per germline, CDR1 LNHDA and CDR2 SQIVND (reference sequence). The ends were cut back, 7 bases at V and 3 bases at J, with 9 bases in the middle. The CDR3 spells CASNLADYGYTF. The CDR3 coding sequence is TGTGCCAGTAATTTGGCCGACTATGGCTACACCTTC.

The rearrangement uses TRBV3-1 (or the pseudogene TRBV3-2) and TRBJ1-2; TRBD1 matches 7 bases. Trimming removed 2 bases from V and 10 bases from J; junction bases left unmatched: 7. There are 13 residues in the CDR3. Germline V lookup: CDR1 LGHDT, CDR2 YNNKEL (reference sequence). The CDR3 spells CASSQMGTATYTF. The CDR3 bases are TGTGCCAGCAGCCAAATGGGGACAGCGACCTACACCTTC.

The gene calls are TRBV5-1 and TRBJ1-2; 9 nucleotides line up with TRBD1. The CDR3 consists of 16 residues. The V gene end was trimmed by 6 bases and the J gene end by 3 bases; junction bases not matched to a gene: 12. Germline assignment: CDR1 SGHRS and CDR2 YFSETQ. The CDR3 nucleotides are TGCGCCAGCACCGGGGGCGGGACAGGGAAACACTATGGCTACACCTTC. Translation gives CASTGGGTGKHYGYTF.

This chain connects TRBV2 to TRBJ1-5; TRBD1 aligns across 8 bases. This CDR3 has 15 residues. Per germline, CDR1 SNHLY and CDR2 FYNNEI. The trim removed 5 bases at V and 1 base at J, leaving 4 bases unmatched. The CDR3 DNA sequence: TGTGCCAGCAGTAAGGGACAGGAGAGCAATCAGCCCCAGCATTTT. Translation gives CASSKGQESNQPQHF.

This chain uses TRBV3-1 (or the pseudogene TRBV3-2) with TRBJ2-5; 7 nucleotides line up with TRBD2. The CDR3 has 15 residues. The ends lost 2 bases at V and 2 bases at J; junction bases unmatched: 5. In germline, CDR1 is LGHDT, CDR2 YNNKEL (reference sequence). The CDR3 DNA is TGTGCCAGCAGCCAAAGAGCGGGAATACAAGAGACCCAGTACTTC. Its translation: CASSQRAGIQETQYF.

V usage is TRBV6-1 and J usage is TRBJ1-1, with D hard to call. Germline CDR1 MNHNS, CDR2 SASEGT. The CDR3 is 14 residues long. Trimming left V 0 bases short and J 6 bases short, with 11 bases between. The CDR3 is CASSEAQLRSEAFF. The CDR3 coding sequence is TGTGCCAGCAGTGAAGCGCAATTGAGATCTGAAGCTTTCTTT.

On this clone itself: This same CDR3 is encoded by further DNA sequences in the sample. This rearrangement joins TRBV19 to TRBJ2-1; 10 positions agree with TRBD2. Germline CDR1 LNHDA, CDR2 SQIVND (reference sequence). The CDR3 loop spans 15 amino acids. J lost 4 bases, V lost 4 bases, and 4 bases had no gene match. The CDR3 DNA reads as TGTGCCAGTAGTAGGACTAGCGGAGGGTACAATGAGCAGTTCTTC. Translating gives CASSRTSGGYNEQFF.

The chain joins TRBV10-3 to TRBJ2-7, with 7 nucleotides matching TRBD1. V was pared by 0 bases and J by 3 bases, with 11 bases of the junction left unmatched. The CDR3 has 17 residues. Germline-derived CDR1 and CDR2 are ENHRY and SYGVKD. The CDR3 loop reads CAISESRERTGLYEQYF. The CDR3 nucleotides are TGTGCCATCAGTGAGTCGAGAGAGAGGACAGGACTCTACGAGCAGTACTTC.

The rearrangement links TRBV2 to TRBJ2-7, with D possibly being TRBD2 (5 bases). The germline V gene has CDR1 SNHLY and CDR2 FYNNEI. The CDR3 totals 13 residues. V lost 3 bases and J lost 6, with 12 bases in between. The CDR3 sequence is CASSDVGGLEQYF. The CDR3 nucleotides are TGTGCCAGCAGTGATGTGGGTGGACTCGAGCAGTACTTC.

This chain joins TRBV4-2 and TRBJ2-3; 7 bases agree with TRBD1. The CDR3 is made up of 18 amino acids. From germline, CDR1 is LGHNA and CDR2 YNFKEQ. V trimming: 4 bases; J trimming: 4 bases; junction bases outside the gene matches: 17. This CDR3 is CASSLPPGQRAGADTQYF. The CDR3 nucleotides read TGTGCCAGCAGCCTCCCCCCGGGACAGAGGGCCGGGGCAGATACGCAGTATTTT.